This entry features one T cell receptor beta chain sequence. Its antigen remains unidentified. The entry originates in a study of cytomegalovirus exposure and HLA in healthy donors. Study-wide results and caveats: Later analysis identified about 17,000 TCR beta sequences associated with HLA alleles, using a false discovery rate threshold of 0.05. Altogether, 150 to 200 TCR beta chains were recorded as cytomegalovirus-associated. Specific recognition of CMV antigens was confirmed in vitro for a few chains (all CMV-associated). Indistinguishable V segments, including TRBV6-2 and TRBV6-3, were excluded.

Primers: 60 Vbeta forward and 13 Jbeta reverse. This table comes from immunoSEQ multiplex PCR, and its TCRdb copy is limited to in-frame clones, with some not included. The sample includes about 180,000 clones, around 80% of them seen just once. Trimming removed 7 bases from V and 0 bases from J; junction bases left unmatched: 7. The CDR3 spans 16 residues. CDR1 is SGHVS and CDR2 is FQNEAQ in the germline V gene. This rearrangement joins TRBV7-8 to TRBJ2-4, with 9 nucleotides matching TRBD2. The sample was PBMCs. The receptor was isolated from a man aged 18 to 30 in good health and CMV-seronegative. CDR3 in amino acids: CASTDLAGLAKNIQYF. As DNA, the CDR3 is TGTGCCAGCACCGACCTAGCGGGACTAGCCAAAAACATTCAGTACTTC.